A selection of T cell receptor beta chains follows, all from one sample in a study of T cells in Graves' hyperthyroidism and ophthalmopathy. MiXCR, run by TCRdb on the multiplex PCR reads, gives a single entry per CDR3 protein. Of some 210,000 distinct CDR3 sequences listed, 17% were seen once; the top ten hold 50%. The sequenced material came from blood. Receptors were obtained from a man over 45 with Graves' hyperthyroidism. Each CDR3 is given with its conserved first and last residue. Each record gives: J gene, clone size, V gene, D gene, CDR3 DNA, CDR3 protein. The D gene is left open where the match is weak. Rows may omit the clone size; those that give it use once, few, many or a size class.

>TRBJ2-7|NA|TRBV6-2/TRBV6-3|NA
TGTGCCAGCAGACCTGGGGCAGGGGAAACCTACGAGCAGTACTTC
CASRPGAGETYEQYF
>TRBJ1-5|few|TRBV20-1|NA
TGCAGTGCTAGAAAGGGAGAGGACATAATACAGCCCCAGCATTTT
CSARKGEDIIQPQHF
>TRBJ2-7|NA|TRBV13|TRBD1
TGTGCCAGCAGCCCAGGGTCAGGGGGCTCCTACGAGCAGTACTTC
CASSPGSGGSYEQYF
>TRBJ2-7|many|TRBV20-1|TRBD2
TGCAGTGCTAGAGATTCGGCTAGCGGTGCCTACGAGCAGTACTTC
CSARDSASGAYEQYF
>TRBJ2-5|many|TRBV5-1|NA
TGCGCCAGCAGCCCGTCGGGGCATAGGGCCCAGTACTTC
CASSPSGHRAQYF
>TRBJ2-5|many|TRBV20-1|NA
TGCAGTGCTAGTTTCGGGGTTAAGGAGACCCAGTACTTC
CSASFGVKETQYF
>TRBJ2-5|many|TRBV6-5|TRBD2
TGTGCCAGCAGTTACGATACTAGCGGGGCCGAGACCCAGTACTTC
CASSYDTSGAETQYF
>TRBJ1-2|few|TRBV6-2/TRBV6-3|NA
TGTGCCAGGTCCAGTCTATGGGGAGGCTACACCTTC
CARSSLWGGYTF
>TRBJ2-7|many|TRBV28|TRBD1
TGTGCCAGCACCAGACCGAGGGGGACAGGGGACTCCTACGAGCAGTACTTC
CASTRPRGTGDSYEQYF
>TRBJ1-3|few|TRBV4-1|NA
TGCGCCAGCAGCCAAGATTGGAGCTCTGGAAACACCATATATTTT
CASSQDWSSGNTIYF
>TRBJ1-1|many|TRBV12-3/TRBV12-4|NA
TGTGCCAGCAGTCTCCCGGGGTCTGAAGCTTTCTTT
CASSLPGSEAFF
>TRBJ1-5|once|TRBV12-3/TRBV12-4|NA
TGTGCCAGCAGGGAGGGTATTGGCAATCAGCCCCAGCATTTT
CASREGIGNQPQHF
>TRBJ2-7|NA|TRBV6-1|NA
TGTGCCGGCACCCCACGGGGGCCTGAGATCGAGCAGTACTTC
CAGTPRGPEIEQYF
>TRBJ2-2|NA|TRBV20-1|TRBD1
TGCAGTGCCGCCGGGACAGGGGATCCCACCGGGGAGCTGTTTTTT
CSAAGTGDPTGELFF
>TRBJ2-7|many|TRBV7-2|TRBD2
TGTGCCAGCAGCTTAGCGTTAACTAGCGGGAGTACGTACGAGCAGTACTTC
CASSLALTSGSTYEQYF
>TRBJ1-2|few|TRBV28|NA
TGTGCCAGCAGGGCCCTTCGGGCAGGGATTGGTAACTATGGCTACACCTTC
CASRALRAGIGNYGYTF
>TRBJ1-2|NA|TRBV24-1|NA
TGTGCCAACGGGGGGGGCCATGGCTACACCTTC
CANGGGHGYTF
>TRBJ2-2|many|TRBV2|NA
TGTGCCAGCAAGGACACCGGGGAGCTGTTTTTT
CASKDTGELFF
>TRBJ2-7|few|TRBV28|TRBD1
TGTGCCAGCAGTACACCCCAAGCCGGGACAGGGGGCGAGCAGTACTTC
CASSTPQAGTGGEQYF
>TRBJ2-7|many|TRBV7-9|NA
TGTGCCAGCGGGACAACCTCCTACGAGCAGTACTTC
CASGTTSYEQYF
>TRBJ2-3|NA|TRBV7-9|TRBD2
TGTGCCAGCAGCGCGGGACTAGCGGGAGACTGGGGAGATACGCAGTATTTT
CASSAGLAGDWGDTQYF
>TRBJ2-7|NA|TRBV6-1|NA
TGTGCCAGCAGTGAAAAGGACCGCGCTTCCTACGAGCAGTACTTC
CASSEKDRASYEQYF
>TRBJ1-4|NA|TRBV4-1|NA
TGCGCCAGCATGGTCCCAACCGGTGAAAAACTGTTTTTT
CASMVPTGEKLFF
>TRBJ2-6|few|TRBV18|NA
TGTGCCAGCCCACCCCGTACCGGGTCTCCCCTTCCTGGGGCCAACGTCCTGACTTTC
CASPPRTGSPLPGANVLTF
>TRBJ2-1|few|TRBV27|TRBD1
TGTGCCAGCAGTACAGACAGGGATACCGGGCAGTTCTTC
CASSTDRDTGQFF
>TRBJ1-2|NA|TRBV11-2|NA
TGTGCCAGCAGCTCGACCAACGGGCCGGGGGGCTACACCTTC
CASSSTNGPGGYTF
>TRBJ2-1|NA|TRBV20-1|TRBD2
TGCAGTGCTAGCGCGACTAGCGGGAGAATCGAGCAGTTCTTC
CSASATSGRIEQFF
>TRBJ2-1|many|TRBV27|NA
TGTGCCAGCAGTTTAGCAGGGATCGCGAATGAGCAGTTCTTC
CASSLAGIANEQFF
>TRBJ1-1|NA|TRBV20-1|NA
TGCAGTGCTCCTCCTCCCGGGACAAGTACTGAAGCTTTCTTT
CSAPPPGTSTEAFF
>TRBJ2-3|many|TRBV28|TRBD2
TGTGCCAGCACCAGACTAGCGGGAAGCACAGATACGCAGTATTTT
CASTRLAGSTDTQYF
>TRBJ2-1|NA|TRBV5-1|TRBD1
TGCGCCAGCAGGTGGGGACAGGGGCCCTACAATAAGCAGTTCTTC
CASRWGQGPYNKQFF
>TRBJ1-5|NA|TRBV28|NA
TGTGCCAGCAGTTTTGGTCCCGAGGGCAATCAGCCCCAGCATTTT
CASSFGPEGNQPQHF
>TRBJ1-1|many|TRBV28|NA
TGTGCCAGCAGTGAGATCGGGACCACGATAGGGGCTTTCTTT
CASSEIGTTIGAFF
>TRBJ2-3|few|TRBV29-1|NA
TGCAGCGGGAGGACGCAGCCCGCAGATACGCAGTATTTT
CSGRTQPADTQYF
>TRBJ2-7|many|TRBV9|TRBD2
TGTGCCAGCGCGGAGGCGGGAGAAGGGTCCTACGAGCAGTACTTC
CASAEAGEGSYEQYF
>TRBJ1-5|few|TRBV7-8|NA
TGTGCCAGCAGCTTAGAAGAGGGACAGCCCCAGCATTTT
CASSLEEGQPQHF
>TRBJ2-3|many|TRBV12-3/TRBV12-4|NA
TGTGCCAGCAGTCTCCAAATTGGCAGCGCGCAGTATTTT
CASSLQIGSAQYF
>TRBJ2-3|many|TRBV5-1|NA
TGCGCCAGCAGCTTGGGGTATCCCGGAGATACGCAGTATTTT
CASSLGYPGDTQYF
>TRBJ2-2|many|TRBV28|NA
TGTGCCAGCAGCACCAGGAGGGAATTGAACGGGGAGCTGTTTTTT
CASSTRRELNGELFF
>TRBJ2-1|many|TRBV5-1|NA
TGCGCCAGCAGCATGGGGACGGAGGGTGAGCAGTTCTTC
CASSMGTEGEQFF
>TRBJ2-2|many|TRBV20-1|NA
TGCAGTGCTAGAAGGAACACCGGGGAGCTGTTTTTT
CSARRNTGELFF
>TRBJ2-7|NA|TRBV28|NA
TGTGCCAGCAGTTTACAGCAGGGTTCCTACGAGCAGTACTTC
CASSLQQGSYEQYF
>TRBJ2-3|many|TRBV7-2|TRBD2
TGTGCCAGCAGCTTATTCGCTAGCGGGATAGATACGCAGTATTTT
CASSLFASGIDTQYF
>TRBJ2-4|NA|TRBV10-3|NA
TGTGCCATCAGTGAGTCTCAGGACTTAAACATTCAGTACTTC
CAISESQDLNIQYF
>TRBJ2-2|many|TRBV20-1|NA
TGCAGTGCCCTGGGGGGTGGGGGCGTCACCGGGGAGCTGTTTTTT
CSALGGGGVTGELFF
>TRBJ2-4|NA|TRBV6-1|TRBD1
TGTGCCAGCAGTGAAAGGACGGGACAGGTTGTGGTACAGTACTTC
CASSERTGQVVVQYF
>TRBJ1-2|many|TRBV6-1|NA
TGTGCCAGCAGTCCCGGCCCCAACTATGGCTACACCTTC
CASSPGPNYGYTF
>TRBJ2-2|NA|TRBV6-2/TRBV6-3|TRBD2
TGTGCCAGCAGTGAACTAGCGGGCTTTGATGTCGGGGAGCTGTTTTTT
CASSELAGFDVGELFF
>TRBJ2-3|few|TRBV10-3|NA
TGTGCCATCAGTGAACATAACGGACGGACAGATACGCAGTATTTT
CAISEHNGRTDTQYF
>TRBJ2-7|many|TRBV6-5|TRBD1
TGTGCCAGCAGTTACTCCGGGACAGGCCCCTACGAGCAGTACTTC
CASSYSGTGPYEQYF